The rows below give T cell receptor beta chains drawn from one sample of a study of technical replicates of blood from a handful of donors. The method was immunoSEQ multiplex PCR; TCRdb's version includes in-frame clones alone and lacks a portion of them. The table includes almost 90,000 clones, 95% detected once. The sequenced sample consisted of T cells isolated from PBMCs. Source of these receptors: a human donor in good health. Both conserved end residues are part of each CDR3.

v_gene: TRBV4-1
j_gene: TRBJ2-1
CDR3aa: CASSQEERELDNEQFF

v_gene: TRBV5-8
j_gene: TRBJ2-5
CDR3aa: CASSLQRGGLETQYF

v_gene: TRBV6-5
j_gene: TRBJ2-1
CDR3aa: CASSRQDGSYNEQFF

v_gene: TRBV9
j_gene: TRBJ1-1
CDR3aa: CASSVGRGEAFF

v_gene: TRBV7-2
j_gene: TRBJ1-4
CDR3aa: CASSEGQGAHEKLFF

v_gene: TRBV15
j_gene: TRBJ2-5
CDR3aa: CATSGIQGAPSETQYF

v_gene: TRBV29-1
j_gene: TRBJ2-7
CDR3aa: CSVTHPGQGYVNEQYF

v_gene: TRBV4-1
j_gene: TRBJ1-1
CDR3aa: CASSQKQGTEAFF

v_gene: TRBV6-5
j_gene: TRBJ2-1
CDR3aa: CASTTTPFIYNEQFF

v_gene: TRBV5-3
j_gene: TRBJ1-4
CDR3aa: CARTYRGANEEKLFF

v_gene: TRBV7-2
j_gene: TRBJ2-1
CDR3aa: CASSLGGEGNEQFF

v_gene: TRBV9
j_gene: TRBJ2-1
CDR3aa: CASSVVAGEYNEQFF

v_gene: TRBV7-2
j_gene: TRBJ2-3
CDR3aa: CASSPTSARIDTDTQYF

v_gene: TRBV27
j_gene: TRBJ2-7
CDR3aa: CASSPSPRGEQYF

v_gene: TRBV11-3
j_gene: TRBJ2-3
CDR3aa: CASSSRTSGRTDTQYF

v_gene: TRBV29-1
j_gene: TRBJ1-1
CDR3aa: CSVGKQGTEAFF

v_gene: TRBV19
j_gene: TRBJ2-5
CDR3aa: CASSGTSGGETQYF

v_gene: TRBV19
j_gene: TRBJ1-1
CDR3aa: CASSFLSTEAFF

v_gene: TRBV28
j_gene: TRBJ1-3
CDR3aa: CASTAGGQNTIYF

v_gene: TRBV27
j_gene: TRBJ2-7
CDR3aa: CAAGGGFLYEQYF

v_gene: TRBV27
j_gene: TRBJ2-2
CDR3aa: CASSLSTGTGELFF

v_gene: TRBV9
j_gene: TRBJ2-1
CDR3aa: CASSGGGLAGNEQFF

v_gene: TRBV30
j_gene: TRBJ2-7
CDR3aa: CAWSPRPYEQYF

v_gene: TRBV9
j_gene: TRBJ2-2
CDR3aa: CASSVSTSGGHTGELFF

v_gene: TRBV13
j_gene: TRBJ2-7
CDR3aa: CASSFLASWGQGNNEQYF

v_gene: TRBV4-2
j_gene: TRBJ2-3
CDR3aa: CASSHTLVREVTDTQYF

v_gene: TRBV10-3
j_gene: TRBJ2-3
CDR3aa: CAARTSGGTDTQYF

v_gene: TRBV9
j_gene: TRBJ2-1
CDR3aa: CASSVAIAGRNEQFF

v_gene: TRBV9
j_gene: TRBJ2-1
CDR3aa: CASSLSGLAGVHNEQFF

v_gene: TRBV6-1
j_gene: TRBJ2-3
CDR3aa: CASSGRLAGRSGTTDTQYF

v_gene: TRBV9
j_gene: TRBJ2-2
CDR3aa: CASSPTTTGELFF

v_gene: TRBV28
j_gene: TRBJ1-1
CDR3aa: CASSSLGEGTEAFF

v_gene: TRBV27
j_gene: TRBJ1-2
CDR3aa: CASSLSPGLNGYTF

v_gene: TRBV2
j_gene: TRBJ1-1
CDR3aa: CATSRSEAFF

v_gene: TRBV6-5
j_gene: TRBJ1-1
CDR3aa: CASSSGNTEAFF

v_gene: TRBV10-1
j_gene: TRBJ1-1
CDR3aa: CASAMGTGYMNTEAFF

v_gene: TRBV12-5
j_gene: TRBJ2-2
CDR3aa: CASGARGGTIGTGELFF

v_gene: TRBV19
j_gene: TRBJ2-2
CDR3aa: CASLTYYTGELFF

v_gene: TRBV18
j_gene: TRBJ2-5
CDR3aa: CASSPMGALKETQYF

v_gene: TRBV7-8
j_gene: TRBJ1-1
CDR3aa: CASSLGESTEAFF

v_gene: TRBV28
j_gene: TRBJ1-5
CDR3aa: CASSFVRQTNQPQHF

v_gene: TRBV10-3
j_gene: TRBJ2-7
CDR3aa: CAISMPRTGLASYEQYF

v_gene: TRBV7-7
j_gene: TRBJ2-1
CDR3aa: CASSVGTSGPYNEQFF

v_gene: TRBV6-5
j_gene: TRBJ1-2
CDR3aa: CASSSGYGYTF

v_gene: TRBV11-1
j_gene: TRBJ2-7
CDR3aa: CASSFSTGGLYEQYF

v_gene: TRBV15
j_gene: TRBJ1-2
CDR3aa: CATSRESNANGYTF

v_gene: TRBV19
j_gene: TRBJ1-1
CDR3aa: CATRRGGNTEAFF

v_gene: TRBV6-1
j_gene: TRBJ1-1
CDR3aa: CASSNRDTEAFF